The present T cell receptor (beta chain) was sequenced within a study of control samples from healthy donors and cancer patients. Measured with immunoSEQ multiplex PCR; TCRdb has only the in-frame clones, and not every one. Counted here are roughly 80,000 clones, roughly 92% occurring once; the ten biggest clones make up 5% to 6.5%. This clone has only a few counts. The sample comprised blood. The origin of this receptor is a woman aged 55 to 70 in good health.

CDR3: CASSYSSVGYEQYF. In nucleotides, the CDR3 is TGTGCCAGCAGTTACTCTTCGGTGGGCTACGAGCAGTACTTC. V is TRBV6-5 and J is TRBJ2-7; unclear D gene. Germline values: CDR1 MNHEY, CDR2 SVGAGI. This CDR3 spans 14 amino acids. The germline V and J ends were trimmed by 0 bases and 3 bases, with 9 bases remaining between them.